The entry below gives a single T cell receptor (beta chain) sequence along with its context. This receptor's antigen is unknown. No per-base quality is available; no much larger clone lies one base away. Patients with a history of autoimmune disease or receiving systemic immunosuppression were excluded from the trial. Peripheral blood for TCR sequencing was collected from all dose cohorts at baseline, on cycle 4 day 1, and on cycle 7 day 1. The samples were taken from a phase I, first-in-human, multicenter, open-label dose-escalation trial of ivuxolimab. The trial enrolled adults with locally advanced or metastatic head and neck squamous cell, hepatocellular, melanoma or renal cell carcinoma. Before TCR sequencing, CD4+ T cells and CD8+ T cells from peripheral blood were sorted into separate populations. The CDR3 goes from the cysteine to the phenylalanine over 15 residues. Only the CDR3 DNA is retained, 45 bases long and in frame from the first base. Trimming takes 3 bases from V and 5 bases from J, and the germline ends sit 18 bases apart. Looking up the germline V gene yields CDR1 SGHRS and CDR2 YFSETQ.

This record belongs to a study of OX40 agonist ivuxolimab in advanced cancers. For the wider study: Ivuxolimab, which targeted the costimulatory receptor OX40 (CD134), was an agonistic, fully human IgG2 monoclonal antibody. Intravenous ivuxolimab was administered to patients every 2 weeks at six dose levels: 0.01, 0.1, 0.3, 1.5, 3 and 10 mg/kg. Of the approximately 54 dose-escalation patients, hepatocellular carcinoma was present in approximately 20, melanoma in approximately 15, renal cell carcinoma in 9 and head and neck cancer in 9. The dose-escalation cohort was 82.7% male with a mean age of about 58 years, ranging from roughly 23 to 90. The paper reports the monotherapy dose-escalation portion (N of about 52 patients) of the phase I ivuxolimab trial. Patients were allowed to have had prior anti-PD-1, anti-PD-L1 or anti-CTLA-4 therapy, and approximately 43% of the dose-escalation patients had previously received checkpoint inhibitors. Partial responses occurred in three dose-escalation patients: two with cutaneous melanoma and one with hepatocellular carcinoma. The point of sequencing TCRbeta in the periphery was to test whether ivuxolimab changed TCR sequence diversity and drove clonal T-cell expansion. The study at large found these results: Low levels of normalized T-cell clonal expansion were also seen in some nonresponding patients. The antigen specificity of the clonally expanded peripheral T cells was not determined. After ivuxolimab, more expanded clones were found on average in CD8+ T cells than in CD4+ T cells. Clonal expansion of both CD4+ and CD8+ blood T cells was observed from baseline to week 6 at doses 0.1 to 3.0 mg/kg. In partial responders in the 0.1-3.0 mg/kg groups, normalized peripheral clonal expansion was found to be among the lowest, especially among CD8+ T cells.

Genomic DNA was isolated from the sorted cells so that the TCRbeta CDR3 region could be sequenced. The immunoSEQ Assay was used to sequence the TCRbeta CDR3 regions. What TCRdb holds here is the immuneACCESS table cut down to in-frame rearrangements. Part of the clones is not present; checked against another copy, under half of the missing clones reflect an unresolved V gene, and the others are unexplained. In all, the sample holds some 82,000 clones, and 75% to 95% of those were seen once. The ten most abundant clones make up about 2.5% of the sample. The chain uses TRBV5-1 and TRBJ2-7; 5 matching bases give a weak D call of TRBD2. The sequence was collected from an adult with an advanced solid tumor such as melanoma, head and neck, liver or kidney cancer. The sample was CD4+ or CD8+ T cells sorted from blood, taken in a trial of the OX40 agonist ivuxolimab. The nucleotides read TGCGCCAGCAGCTCCACCGGCCATTTCGGGGACGAGCAGTACTTC. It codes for CASSSTGHFGDEQYF.